This T cell receptor beta chain was recorded in a study of neurological immune-mediated disorders. This clonotype was detected ten times or more. Antigen unknown. As to time point: technical triplicate 1. The study built unsorted libraries from 2 million PBMCs kept at -80 C. Using its own MiXCR run on the 5' RACE reads, TCRdb lists one record per CDR3 protein. The repertoire has 30,000 to 40,000 distinct CDR3 sequences, roughly 10% of them found once; the top ten carry around 4%. With 0 bases removed from V and 6 bases from J, the gap between germline ends came to 13 bases. The CDR3 has 14 residues. Germline V CDR1 and CDR2: SGHRS, YFSETQ. Study-level points and caveats: The absence of any CDR3 amino acid sequence shared by expanded clones across subjects suggests that repertoires were private in all groups. The greatest degree of TCR clonal expansion was observed in HTLV-1-associated myelopathy, with the lowest in multiple sclerosis, below that of healthy controls.

Source material: PBMCs. The gene calls are TRBV5-1 and TRBJ2-7; unclear D gene. The clonotype was recovered from a man aged 55 to 70 with HTLV-1-associated myelopathy (HAM/TSP). The CDR3 loop reads CASSLGRWRGEQYF. Written as DNA, the CDR3 is TGCGCCAGCAGCTTGGGCAGGTGGAGAGGCGAGCAGTACTTC.